These 5 T cell receptor beta chains share one sample of origin, sequenced in a study of shared T cell receptors in the human thymus. Assay: immunoSEQ multiplex PCR; the TCRdb copy retains only in-frame clones and omits some. The sample has hundreds of thousands of clones, 80% to 90% seen once. These data are also associated with another study on human thymus T cells.

The sample consisted of thymocytes. The receptors were sampled from a boy younger than two with a congenital heart defect.

The genes are TRBV6-1 and TRBJ1-5, with D perhaps matching TRBD1 (5 bases). CDR1 is MNHNS and CDR2 is SASEGT in the germline V gene. With 5 bases removed from V and 4 bases from J, the gap between germline ends came to 9 bases. This CDR3 region has 13 residues. DNA of the CDR3: TGTGCCAGCAGTTCGGGGGGTAATCAGCCCCAGCATTTT. It translates to CASSSGGNQPQHF.

J is TRBJ2-5 and V is TRBV19, with TRBD2 as a possible D gene (5 bases). The CDR3 covers 13 residues. Germline V gives CDR1 LNHDA, CDR2 SQIVND (reference sequence). Trimming took 7 bases from V and 5 from J, leaving 14 bases between them. This CDR3 reads CASTPARGETQYF. CDR3 in DNA: TGTGCCAGTACTCCGGCTCGGGGTGAGACCCAGTACTTC.

The V gene is TRBV29-1, the J gene TRBJ2-7; D gene unclear. CDR3 length: 12 residues. V lost 6 bases to trimming and J lost 3 bases, with 12 bases between them. Looked up from germline, CDR1 is SQVTM and CDR2 is ANQGSEA. The CDR3 DNA reads TGCAGCGTAGCCCTCGATGGCTACGAGCAGTACTTC. It is translated as CSVALDGYEQYF.

This chain joins TRBV7-9 and TRBJ2-3, with TRBD1 as a possible D gene (6 bases). In germline, CDR1 is SEHNR, CDR2 FQNEAQ (reference sequence). This CDR3 has 13 residues. V was trimmed by 7 bases and J by 4 bases, leaving 12 bases between them. The CDR3 here is CASNTRGPDTQYF. The CDR3, as DNA: TGTGCCAGCAACACCAGGGGACCAGATACGCAGTATTTT. Combining the CDR3 with reference TRBV7-9 and TRBJ2-3 gives the whole variable domain DTGVSQNPRHKITKRGQNVTFRCDPISEHNRLYWYRQTLGQGPEFLTYFQNEAQLEKSRLLSDRFSAERPKGSFSTLEIQRTEQGDSAMYLCASNTRGPDTQYFGPGTRLTVL.

This sequence joins TRBV15 and TRBJ1-1; D gene uncertain. The CDR3 consists of 15 residues. Germline CDR1 reads LNHNV; CDR2 reads YYDKDF (reference sequence). The V gene lost 0 bases and the J gene lost 1 base, with 9 bases spanning the gap. As DNA, the CDR3 is TGTGCCACCAGCAGAGATCCTAAGCGGAACACTGAAGCTTTCTTT. Protein sequence: CATSRDPKRNTEAFF.